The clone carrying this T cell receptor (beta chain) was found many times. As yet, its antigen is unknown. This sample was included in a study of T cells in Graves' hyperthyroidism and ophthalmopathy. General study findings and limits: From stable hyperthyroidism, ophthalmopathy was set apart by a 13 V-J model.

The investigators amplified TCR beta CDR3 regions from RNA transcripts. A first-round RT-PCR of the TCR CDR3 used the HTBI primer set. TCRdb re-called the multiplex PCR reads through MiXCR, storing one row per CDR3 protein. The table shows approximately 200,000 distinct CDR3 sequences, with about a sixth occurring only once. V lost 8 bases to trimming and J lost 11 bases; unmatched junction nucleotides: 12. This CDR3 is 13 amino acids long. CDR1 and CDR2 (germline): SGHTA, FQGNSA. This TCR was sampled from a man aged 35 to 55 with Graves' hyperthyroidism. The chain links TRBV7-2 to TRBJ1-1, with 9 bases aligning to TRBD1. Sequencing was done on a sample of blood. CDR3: CASGGGTGRGAFF. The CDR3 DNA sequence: TGTGCCAGCGGGGGGGGGACAGGGCGGGGGGCTTTCTTT.